The 16 T cell receptor beta chains below were found in one sample sequenced in a study of OX40 agonist ivuxolimab in advanced cancers. Method: immunoSEQ multiplex PCR; TCRdb's copy keeps in-frame clones and lacks some. In the table there are about 84,000 clones, about 80% of which are singletons. The material was CD4+ or CD8+ T cells sorted from blood, obtained in a trial of the OX40 agonist ivuxolimab. The origin of the receptors is an adult with an advanced solid tumor such as melanoma, head and neck, liver or kidney cancer.

The gene calls are TRBV19 and TRBJ2-2; D not certain. The CDR3 totals 14 residues. Germline V CDR1 and CDR2: LNHDA, SQIVND (reference sequence). V lost 3 bases, J lost 7 bases, and 12 bases lay in between. The CDR3 sequence is CASSILVVSGELFF. In DNA form, the CDR3 reads TGTGCCAGTAGTATTTTGGTGGTAAGCGGGGAGCTGTTTTTT.

The rearrangement uses TRBV7-2 and TRBJ1-2; D not resolved. The CDR3 covers 12 residues. V was pared by 8 bases and J by 0 bases, with 7 bases between. In germline, CDR1 is SGHTA, CDR2 FQGNSA. The CDR3 loop is CASAGSNYGYTF. As DNA, the CDR3 is TGTGCCAGCGCGGGGTCTAACTATGGCTACACCTTC.

The V call is TRBV6-5, the J call TRBJ1-2; no clear D gene. Trimming took 6 bases from V and 7 from J, leaving 15 bases between them. In germline, CDR1 is MNHEY, CDR2 SVGAGI. This CDR3 is 13 amino acids long. In DNA, the CDR3 is TGTGCCAGCAGCAACCGGGCCCGCCGTGGCTACACCTTC. Translation gives CASSNRARRGYTF.

The gene calls are TRBV5-5 and TRBJ2-3; 9 positions agree with TRBD1. Germline-derived CDR1 and CDR2 are SGHKS and YYEKEE (reference sequence). Trimming took 1 base from V and 2 from J; bases not matched to a gene: 5. The CDR3 extends over 16 amino acids. CDR3 protein: CASSLSGTGLTDTQYF. The CDR3 nucleotides are TGTGCCAGCAGCTTGTCTGGGACAGGGCTCACAGATACGCAGTATTTT.

This clone was detected once. The V call is TRBV5-4, the J call TRBJ2-5, with 10 positions matching TRBD2. The CDR3 loop spans 15 amino acids. V was clipped by 5 bases and J by 5 bases; unmatched bases: 9. Germline V gene lookup returns CDR1 SGHNT and CDR2 YYREEE (reference sequence). CDR3 in DNA: TGTGCCAGCAGTAGCAGCGGGGGGGCCTGGGAGACCCAGTACTTC. This sequence encodes CASSSSGGAWETQYF.

The chain joins TRBV4-1 to TRBJ1-6; 10 nucleotides align to TRBD1. V was pared by 2 bases and J by 7 bases, with 5 bases of the junction left unmatched. This CDR3 is 16 amino acids long. Germline assignment: CDR1 MGHRA and CDR2 YSYEKL. The CDR3 region has the DNA TGCGCCAGCAGCCAAACGACAGGGGGCAAGAATTCACCCCTCCACTTT. Protein product: CASSQTTGGKNSPLHF.

A note on this clone: At one end the junction does not follow the germline gene, possibly because of a read error. The CDR3 spells CASRLARVNTEAFF. The CDR3 coding sequence is TGCGCCAGCAGATTGGCCAGGGTGAACACTGAAGCTTTCTTT. This sequence joins TRBV5-1 and TRBJ1-1; weak D call: TRBD1 (5 bases). Germline V gene data show CDR1 as SGHRS and CDR2 as YFSETQ. CDR3 size: 14 residues.

The chain recombines TRBV6-6 with TRBJ1-4; no reliable D call. The CDR3 is made up of 15 amino acids. Per the germline V gene, CDR1 is MNHNY and CDR2 is SVGAGI (reference sequence). V lost 2 bases, J lost 8 bases, and 15 bases lay in between. CDR3 in DNA: TGTGCCAGCAGTTACGTCCCCCAGAGAGGGGAAAAACTGTTTTTT. It yields the protein CASSYVPQRGEKLFF.

The chain is built from TRBV7-2 and TRBJ2-4; 7 bases are a match to TRBD1. CDR3 length equals 19 residues. The germline V gene encodes CDR1 SGHTA and CDR2 FQGNSA. The V gene end was trimmed by 4 bases and the J gene end by 0 bases; junction bases not matched to a gene: 15. The CDR3 nucleotides are TGTGCCAGCAGCTCGACCTCTCACCTAGGGGGCCTAGCCAAAAACATTCAGTACTTC. This codes for CASSSTSHLGGLAKNIQYF.

The J gene is TRBJ1-2, the V gene TRBV28; the D gene is possibly TRBD1 (5 bases). This CDR3 region has 14 residues. Germline values: CDR1 MDHEN, CDR2 SYDVKM. The ends were cut back, 5 bases at V and 5 bases at J, with 15 bases in the middle. The CDR3 DNA reads as TGTGCCAGCAGTCGCAGGGTTCCCTTATATGGCTACACCTTC. This translates into CASSRRVPLYGYTF.

V is TRBV5-1 and J is TRBJ1-2, with 7 positions matching TRBD1. CDR3 length: 15 residues. The ends lost 4 bases at V and 2 bases at J; junction bases unmatched: 8. The germline CDR1 and CDR2 sequences are SGHRS and YFSETQ. The CDR3 loop reads CASSPGGSENYGYTF. CDR3 nucleotide sequence: TGCGCCAGCAGCCCAGGGGGGTCTGAGAACTATGGCTACACCTTC.

The V gene is TRBV7-3, the J gene TRBJ2-2, with D uncertain. Trimming took off 1 base at V and 5 bases at J, with 5 bases between the two ends. The CDR3 sequence is 13 residues long. CDR1 is SGHTA, CDR2 FQGTGA, per germline. The CDR3 here is CASSLILTGELFF. The DNA for the CDR3 is TGTGCCAGCAGCTTAATCCTTACCGGGGAGCTGTTTTTT.

V usage is TRBV5-1 and J usage is TRBJ2-5; a possible D gene is TRBD2 (6 bases). The CDR3 runs 14 residues. V lost 0 bases and J lost 4, with 10 bases in between. Germline CDR1 and CDR2: SGHRS and YFSETQ. The CDR3 sequence is CASSLGGTLETQYF. CDR3 bases: TGCGCCAGCAGCTTGGGGGGGACTCTAGAGACCCAGTACTTC.

J is TRBJ2-5 and V is TRBV27; D is uncertain. V dropped 2 bases and J dropped 0 bases, with 4 bases sitting between them. Germline V lookup: CDR1 MNHEY, CDR2 SMNVEV (reference sequence). This CDR3 has 13 amino acids. Written as DNA, the CDR3 is TGTGCCAGCAGTTTAGGTTACCAAGAGACCCAGTACTTC. Residues: CASSLGYQETQYF.

J is TRBJ2-5 and V is TRBV7-3; TRBD1 matches at 8 bases. The CDR3 spans 15 residues. CDR1 is SGHTA, CDR2 FQGTGA, per germline. V gave up 5 bases and J gave up 3 bases; unmatched junction bases: 8. The CDR3 nucleotides read TGTGCCAGCAGCGCATCAGGGACAGGAAAAGAGACCCAGTACTTC. It specifies CASSASGTGKETQYF. Complete variable domain (other parts from reference TRBV7-3 and TRBJ2-5): GAGVSQTPSNKVTEKGKYVELRCDPISGHTALYWYRQSLGQGPEFLIYFQGTGAADDSGLPNDRFFAVRPEGSVSTLKIQRTERGDSAVYLCASSASGTGKETQYFGPGTRLLVL.

The chain uses TRBV5-4 and TRBJ2-2, with 9 bases identical to TRBD1. Germline V CDR1 and CDR2: SGHNT, YYREEE (reference sequence). The ends lost 5 bases at V and 4 bases at J; junction bases unmatched: 6. CDR3 length: 15 amino acids. CDR3 bases: TGTGCCAGCAGTCCACAGGGGGCGCTCACCGGGGAGCTGTTTTTT. Encoded protein: CASSPQGALTGELFF.